The entry that follows covers one T cell receptor beta chain sequence. The antigen remains unidentified. Other DNA sequences in the sample encode the same CDR3. All donors were Caucasian adults living in Nashville, Tennessee. The data originate from a study of shared clonotypes between healthy human individuals. Every subset's genomic DNA went evenly onto several immunoSEQ plates. Using immunoSEQ multiplex PCR, the repertoire was profiled, and TCRdb retains in-frame clones only, with some absent. The table includes approximately 2,000,000 clones, roughly 92% detected once. The CDR3 has 12 amino acids. Trimming removed 8 bases at V and 6 bases at J, with 11 bases between. Germline V gene data show CDR1 as SNHLY and CDR2 as FYNNEI. Study-level results: A limitation of the genetic and exposure-history diversity represented arose from few donors. Shared clonotypes across all four donors exceeded non-shared ones in generation probability.

What was sequenced was naive CD4+ T cells from PBMCs. Subset here: CD45RA+ positively selected. This TCR was recovered from a man younger than 30 in good health. Some clones in this sample may be carry-over from other donors' samples. This chain uses TRBV2 with TRBJ1-5; D might be TRBD1 (6 bases). The CDR3 sequence: CASSEGGQPQHF. DNA of the CDR3: TGTGCCAGCTCGGAAGGGGGTCAGCCCCAGCATTTT.